These T cell receptor beta chains were read from a single sample in a study of blood T cell repertoires in COVID-19. Measured with immunoSEQ multiplex PCR; TCRdb has only the in-frame clones, and not every one. The table includes roughly 65,000 clones, around 80% detected once. Sequenced sample: peripheral blood. The source of these receptors is a man at least 80 years old with acute or convalescent COVID-19. Each CDR3 is given with its conserved first and last residue. D genes are given only for firm matches. Size is omitted from some rows. Given values are once, few, many or a class for expanded clones.

size	D	V	J	CDR3	DNA
few	TRBD2	TRBV29-1	TRBJ2-1	CSARLANEQFF	TGCAGCGCCCGACTAGCGAATGAGCAGTTCTTC
NA	TRBD1	TRBV30	TRBJ1-5	CAWSSGTVNQPQHF	TGTGCCTGGAGTTCCGGGACAGTTAATCAGCCCCAGCATTTT
NA	NA	TRBV9	TRBJ2-2	CASSAPRTGELFF	TGTGCCAGCAGCGCCCCCCGGACCGGGGAGCTGTTTTTT
NA	NA	TRBV4-1	TRBJ2-7	CASSRVYNGRDRSEQYF	TGCGCCAGCAGCCGCGTTTATAATGGGCGGGATCGAAGCGAGCAGTACTTC
NA	NA	TRBV4-3	TRBJ2-1	CASSPTGDGYNEQFF	TGCGCCAGCAGCCCAACGGGGGACGGGTACAATGAGCAGTTCTTC
NA	NA	TRBV28	TRBJ2-1	CASRGVLNEQFF	TGTGCCAGCAGGGGTGTACTAAATGAGCAGTTCTTC
NA	NA	TRBV21-1	TRBJ1-5	CASSKVRGSNQPQHF	TGTGCCAGCAGCAAAGTACGGGGATCCAATCAGCCCCAGCATTTT
NA	NA	TRBV5-1	TRBJ1-1	CASSLAAGNTEAFF	TGCGCCAGCAGCTTGGCCGCAGGGAACACTGAAGCTTTCTTT
few	TRBD2	TRBV5-8	TRBJ2-2	CASSHGLAANTGELFF	TGTGCCAGCAGCCATGGACTAGCGGCTAACACCGGGGAGCTGTTTTTT
NA	TRBD1	TRBV5-5	TRBJ2-2	CASSLRPQGLNTGELFF	TGTGCCAGCAGCTTGCGGCCACAGGGGTTGAACACCGGGGAGCTGTTTTTT
NA	TRBD2	TRBV6-4	TRBJ2-1	CASSRSLSGGTYNEQFF	TGTGCCAGCAGCCGATCCCTATCGGGAGGAACCTACAATGAGCAGTTCTTC
NA	NA	TRBV5-1	TRBJ2-6	CASNRGSGANVLTF	TGCGCCAGCAACCGAGGCTCTGGGGCCAACGTCCTGACTTTC
NA	NA	TRBV29-1	TRBJ2-5	CSVGGYGETQYF	TGCAGCGTTGGCGGGTATGGGGAGACCCAGTACTTC
NA	NA	TRBV3-1/TRBV3-2	TRBJ1-6	CASSYRNSPLHF	TGTGCCAGCAGCTACAGAAATTCACCCCTCCACTTT
NA	NA	TRBV3-1/TRBV3-2	TRBJ1-5	CASSQGRVQPQHF	TGTGCCAGCAGCCAAGGTCGGGTGCAGCCCCAGCATTTT
NA	TRBD1	TRBV2	TRBJ1-1	CASRTGTGIPEAFF	TGTGCCAGCAGAACCGGGACAGGTATTCCTGAAGCTTTCTTT
once	NA	TRBV2	TRBJ2-7	CASSLAGSSYEQYF	TGTGCCAGCAGTCTGGCTGGGAGCTCCTACGAGCAGTACTTC
once	NA	TRBV19	TRBJ1-1	CASSMGAGLNTEAFF	TGTGCCAGTAGTATGGGGGCTGGTTTGAACACTGAAGCTTTCTTT
NA	TRBD2	TRBV2	TRBJ2-5	CASSQSGLTTRETQYF	TGTGCCAGCAGCCAATCGGGACTAACGACCAGGGAGACCCAGTACTTC
few	TRBD1	TRBV9	TRBJ1-6	CASSSGQLTYNSPLHF	TGTGCCAGCAGCTCGGGACAGTTAACCTATAATTCACCCCTCCACTTT
NA	TRBD2	TRBV25-1	TRBJ2-5	CASSAPAIAGGLETQYF	TGTGCCAGCAGTGCTCCCGCTATTGCGGGAGGGTTAGAGACCCAGTACTTC
NA	NA	TRBV7-2	TRBJ2-1	CASSPRRLSYNEQFF	TGTGCCAGCAGCCCGAGGCGTCTTTCCTACAATGAGCAGTTCTTC
NA	NA	TRBV7-3	TRBJ2-2	CASSLTGEAGELFF	TGTGCCAGCAGCTTAACCGGGGAGGCCGGGGAGCTGTTTTTT
NA	NA	TRBV4-3	TRBJ2-1	CASSQPSGGGNEQFF	TGCGCCAGCAGCCAACCTAGCGGAGGGGGGAATGAGCAGTTCTTC
NA	NA	TRBV12-3/TRBV12-4	TRBJ2-7	CASSPGSDEQYF	TGTGCCAGCAGCCCCGGGTCTGACGAGCAGTACTTC
NA	NA	TRBV5-1	TRBJ2-5	CASSLVGEETQYF	TGCGCCAGCAGCTTGGTCGGAGAAGAGACCCAGTACTTC
NA	NA	TRBV5-1	TRBJ2-7	CASSLDGDNYEQYF	TGCGCCAGCAGCCTAGATGGGGACAACTACGAGCAGTACTTC
once	NA	TRBV9	TRBJ2-6	CASSVGALAGANVLTF	TGTGCCAGCAGCGTAGGGGCTCTCGCTGGGGCCAACGTCCTGACTTTC
NA	NA	TRBV7-9	TRBJ2-1	CASSLGVRQTDNEQFF	TGTGCCAGCAGCTTAGGTGTAAGGCAGACTGACAATGAGCAGTTCTTC
NA	TRBD2	TRBV18	TRBJ2-7	CASSPTSGGTEQYF	TGTGCCAGCTCACCGACTAGCGGGGGGACCGAGCAGTACTTC
NA	TRBD2	TRBV6-5	TRBJ2-3	CASRLTSGADTQYF	TGTGCCAGCAGGCTGACTAGCGGCGCAGATACGCAGTATTTT